This T cell receptor (beta chain) is from a study of technical replicates of blood from several donors. Sequencing used immunoSEQ multiplex PCR; TCRdb keeps in-frame clones, though not all of them. The data contain 95,000 to 100,000 clones, around 96% of them singletons. Trimming took 9 bases from V and 3 from J, leaving 18 bases between them. This CDR3 region has 15 residues. Germline CDR1 is MNHNS and CDR2 is SASEGT. The sequence was obtained from a human donor in good health. V and J are TRBV6-1 and TRBJ1-5; D call uncertain. Specimen: T cells isolated from PBMCs. For the CDR3, the DNA is TGTGCCAGTTGCAAAGTTGACGGAGACAATCAGCCCCAGCATTTT. It yields the protein CASCKVDGDNQPQHF.